The 32 T cell receptor beta chains listed next were all sequenced from one sample in a study of shared clonotypes between healthy human individuals. Libraries were prepared by immunoSEQ multiplex PCR; TCRdb keeps only in-frame clonotypes and omits some of them. Of approximately 530,000 clones in the sample, roughly 95% are singletons; the top ten hold nearly 0.065%. Sequenced input: naive CD4+ T cells sorted from blood. Sample subset: CD45RA+ positively selected. The receptors originated from a woman in her twenties or thirties in good health.

The CDR3 DNA follows: TGTGCCAGCAGGGATTCGAGAACTAATGAAAAACTGTTTTTT. This gives the protein CASRDSRTNEKLFF. This rearrangement joins TRBV28 to TRBJ1-4; D gene uncertain. The V end lost 6 bases, the J end lost 1 base, and 9 bases lay between the germline ends. Germline-derived CDR1 and CDR2 are MDHEN and SYDVKM. The CDR3 is 14 residues long.

The gene calls are TRBV5-1 and TRBJ1-1; D uncertain. V lost 0 bases and J lost 1, with 10 bases in between. From germline, CDR1 is SGHRS and CDR2 YFSETQ. The CDR3 is 15 residues long. As DNA, the CDR3 is TGCGCCAGCAGCTTGGCCTCTTTGGCGAACACTGAAGCTTTCTTT. This gives the protein CASSLASLANTEAFF.

The V gene is TRBV18, the J gene TRBJ2-3; D not resolved. CDR3 size: 14 residues. The germline V gene encodes CDR1 KGHSH and CDR2 LQKENI. Deletions cut 4 bases from V and 3 bases from J, with 11 bases between. CDR3 sequence: CASSLHTGTDTQYF. The CDR3 nucleotides are TGTGCCAGCTCACTGCACACCGGGACAGATACGCAGTATTTT.

The chain combines TRBV19 with TRBJ1-1; unclear D gene. V was pared by 8 bases and J by 12 bases, with 16 bases between. The germline gives CDR1 LNHDA, CDR2 SQIVND (reference sequence). There are 11 residues in the CDR3. In DNA form, the CDR3 reads TGTGCCAGTGAAAGACACCTGGGAACTTTCTTT. Translating it yields CASERHLGTFF.

The gene calls are TRBV5-4 and TRBJ2-3; D could derive from TRBD1 or TRBD2 (5 bases each). Trimming took off 4 bases at V and 0 bases at J, with 15 bases between the two ends. This CDR3 has 16 residues. Germline lookup yields CDR1 SGHNT and CDR2 YYREEE (reference sequence). The CDR3 spells CASSRGGAWSTDTQYF. The CDR3 DNA follows: TGTGCCAGCAGCCGGGGCGGTGCTTGGAGCACAGATACGCAGTATTTT.

The sample holds one count of this clone. Other nucleotide sequences in the sample specify the same CDR3. V gene TRBV4-1 combines with J gene TRBJ1-1; D is unresolved. The CDR3 totals 14 residues. Germline V gene data show CDR1 as MGHRA and CDR2 as YSYEKL. V shed 1 base and J shed 1 base, with 7 bases lying between them. Here the CDR3 reads CASSQGQWNTEAFF. For the CDR3, the DNA is TGCGCCAGCAGCCAAGGTCAGTGGAACACTGAAGCTTTCTTT.

The chain couples TRBV5-6 to TRBJ1-1, with 10 bases lining up with TRBD1. Trimming took 4 bases from V and 4 from J; bases not matched to a gene: 7. The CDR3 totals 15 residues. Germline V gene sequence: CDR1 SGHDT, CDR2 YYEEEE. Written as DNA, the CDR3 is TGTGCCAGCAGCACCCGGACAGGGGGAGGCACTGAAGCTTTCTTT. Translation: CASSTRTGGGTEAFF. Full variable domain (outside the CDR3, taken from reference TRBV5-6 and TRBJ1-1): DAGVTQSPTHLIKTRGQQVTLRCSPKSGHDTVSWYQQALGQGPQFIFQYYEEEERQRGNFPDRFSGHQFPNYSSELNVNALLLGDSALYLCASSTRTGGGTEAFFGQGTRLTVV.

V is TRBV5-5 and J is TRBJ2-7; no definite D call. The germline V and J ends were trimmed by 2 bases and 2 bases, with 11 bases remaining between them. The CDR3 is made up of 14 amino acids. Germline assignment: CDR1 SGHKS and CDR2 YYEKEE (reference sequence). In DNA, the CDR3 is TGTGCCAGCAGCTTTGGGGTTCCCACCTACGAGCAGTACTTC. Its protein product is CASSFGVPTYEQYF.

The chain combines TRBV28 with TRBJ1-2, with D possibly being TRBD1 (5 bases). The germline V gene encodes CDR1 MDHEN and CDR2 SYDVKM. V was shortened by 7 bases and J by 4 bases, with 13 bases between the two germline ends. The CDR3 totals 13 residues. DNA for the CDR3: TGTGCCAGCATGCCCGGACAACCCTATGGCTACACCTTC. Its translation is CASMPGQPYGYTF.

The DNA for the CDR3 is TGTGCCAGCAGCTTGGCGGCAGCCGGGGAGCTGTTTTTT. It yields the protein CASSLAAAGELFF. The rearrangement links TRBV5-8 to TRBJ2-2, with unresolved D. The V end was cut by 0 bases, the J end by 6 bases, with 6 bases between. CDR1 is SGHTS, CDR2 YDEGEE, per germline. This CDR3 is 13 amino acids long.

The CDR3 DNA follows: TGTGCCAGCAGCGAGTCTGGACAGACGAACACTGAAGCTTTCTTT. The encoded protein is CASSESGQTNTEAFF. The chain couples TRBV11-3 to TRBJ1-1, with a possible D match to TRBD1 (6 bases). The length of the CDR3 is 15 residues. The germline V gene has CDR1 SGHNT and CDR2 YENEEA. V was clipped by 5 bases and J by 1 base, with 14 bases between them.

V is TRBV6-1 and J is TRBJ2-7; D might be TRBD1 (6 bases). The CDR3 totals 15 residues. Germline CDR1 and CDR2: MNHNS and SASEGT. V lost 2 bases and J lost 2, with 13 bases in between. CDR3 protein: CASSERGGTTYEQYF. The CDR3 nucleotides are TGTGCCAGCAGTGAACGTGGGGGCACTACCTACGAGCAGTACTTC.

This rearrangement joins TRBV5-4 to TRBJ2-1; 7 bases are a match to TRBD2. Germline V gene sequence: CDR1 SGHNT, CDR2 YYREEE (reference sequence). This CDR3 region has 16 residues. Trimming at V came to 4 bases and at J to 5 bases, leaving 12 bases not matched to a gene. CDR3 protein: CASSTTRGVWDNEQFF. Here the CDR3 DNA reads TGTGCCAGCAGCACTACACGGGGGGTTTGGGACAATGAGCAGTTCTTC.

J is TRBJ2-4 and V is TRBV27; no clear D gene. Germline CDR1 reads MNHEY; CDR2 reads SMNVEV (reference sequence). The length of the CDR3 is 14 residues. V lost 5 bases and J lost 1, with 9 bases in between. CDR3: CASSVGSAKNIQYF. CDR3 nucleotides: TGTGCCAGCAGTGTGGGTTCGGCCAAAAACATTCAGTACTTC.

V and J are TRBV7-6 and TRBJ2-7, with a weak D call TRBD1 (5 bases). The CDR3 contains 13 residues. With 7 bases removed from V and 2 bases from J, the gap between germline ends came to 12 bases. Germline values: CDR1 SGHVS, CDR2 FNYEAQ. This CDR3 is CASTRWGTYEQYF. The CDR3 DNA reads TGTGCCAGCACTAGATGGGGCACCTACGAGCAGTACTTC.

This rearrangement joins TRBV10-1 to TRBJ2-3, with TRBD2 matching 10 bases. Per germline, CDR1 WNHNN and CDR2 SYGVQD (reference sequence). The junction had 8 bases not matched to a gene; V was cut back by 7 bases and J by 4 bases. CDR3 length: 15 amino acids. The CDR3 region has the DNA TGCGCCAGCACCCCGGGACTAGCGAAATCAGATACGCAGTATTTT. Encoded protein: CASTPGLAKSDTQYF.

The gene calls are TRBV21-1 and TRBJ2-1. TRBV21-1 is labeled a pseudogene. CDR3 length: 13 residues. Here the CDR3 DNA reads TGTGCCAGCACCCGTGGGGATTACAATGAGCAGTTCTTC. Encoded protein: CASTRGDYNEQFF.

The chain carries TRBV14 and TRBJ1-4; the D gene is possibly TRBD1 (5 bases). Germline V gene sequence: CDR1 SGHDN, CDR2 FVKESK. CDR3 length: 13 residues. Trimming stripped 5 bases from V and 10 bases from J, with 14 bases between. The DNA for the CDR3 is TGTGCCAGCAGCTCGGACATCCTAGGAAAACTGTTTTTT. Protein product: CASSSDILGKLFF.

The V call is TRBV4-2, the J call TRBJ2-7; 12 bases are a match to TRBD2. The CDR3 length is 15 residues. The V gene end was trimmed by 4 bases and the J gene end by 4 bases; junction bases not matched to a gene: 5. The germline CDR1 and CDR2 sequences are LGHNA and YNFKEQ. CDR3 protein: CASSPQTSGSYEQYF. CDR3 DNA: TGTGCCAGCAGCCCACAGACTAGCGGGAGTTACGAGCAGTACTTC.

This chain connects TRBV27 to TRBJ1-4, with D unclear. The CDR3 contains 15 residues. Germline V CDR1 and CDR2: MNHEY, SMNVEV (reference sequence). V was pared by 6 bases and J by 3 bases, with 14 bases between. DNA for the CDR3: TGTGCCAGCAGACAACAGTGGCAGGCTAATGAAAAACTGTTTTTT. It codes for CASRQQWQANEKLFF.

The chain uses TRBV4-1 and TRBJ2-7, with 14 positions matching TRBD2. Germline lookup yields CDR1 MGHRA and CDR2 YSYEKL. V was clipped by 2 bases and J by 8 bases; unmatched bases: 5. The CDR3 sequence is 15 residues long. Written as DNA, the CDR3 is TGCGCCAGCAGCCAAATGGGACTAGCGGGAGACAAGCAGTACTTC. Translating it yields CASSQMGLAGDKQYF.

This clone was found once. The chain links TRBV18 to TRBJ2-7; possible D gene TRBD2, 5 bases. CDR1 is KGHSH and CDR2 is LQKENI in the germline V gene. Trimming took 1 base from V and 3 from J, leaving 16 bases between them. The CDR3 consists of 16 residues. CDR3 region: CASSPRRETFNYEQYF. The CDR3 DNA follows: TGTGCCAGCTCACCACGCCGGGAAACATTTAACTACGAGCAGTACTTC.

This chain joins TRBV6-5 and TRBJ2-1, with D perhaps being TRBD1 or TRBD2 (6 bases each). CDR1 is MNHEY and CDR2 is SVGAGI in the germline V gene. This CDR3 is 16 amino acids long. Trimming cost V 2 bases and J 4 bases, with 15 bases left between them. The CDR3 loop is CASSYGGRGRYNEQFF. As DNA, the CDR3 is TGTGCCAGCAGTTACGGGGGCCGGGGGCGGTACAATGAGCAGTTCTTC.

The V and J genes are TRBV25-1 and TRBJ2-1; maybe TRBD2 (6 bases). The ends were cut back, 3 bases at V and 9 bases at J, with 15 bases in the middle. In germline, CDR1 is MGHDK, CDR2 SYGVNS. CDR3 length: 14 residues. CDR3 bases: TGTGCCAGCAGTGAGTACGGGAGTGGCGGTGAGCAGTTCTTC. Amino acid sequence: CASSEYGSGGEQFF.

J is TRBJ2-1 and V is TRBV9; D is ambiguous. Germline V gene data show CDR1 as SGDLS and CDR2 as YYNGEE. Trimming left V 0 bases short and J 9 bases short, with 16 bases between. The CDR3 contains 15 residues. The CDR3 nucleotides are TGTGCCAGCAGCGTAGCGGATCTGATTTGGGGTGAGCAGTTCTTC. Protein sequence: CASSVADLIWGEQFF.

The chain has TRBV14 and TRBJ2-5; the D is unclear. The CDR3 is made up of 15 amino acids. Between the trimmed V and J ends, which lost 1 base and 4 bases, there was a span of 13 bases. In germline, CDR1 is SGHDN, CDR2 FVKESK. The CDR3 is CASSQVPNLGETQYF. The CDR3 DNA reads as TGTGCCAGCAGCCAAGTCCCTAATCTGGGAGAGACCCAGTACTTC.

The chain joins TRBV2 to TRBJ2-5, with 11 bases aligning to TRBD1. Losses at the gene ends were 6 bases for V and 2 bases for J; bases not matched to a gene: 8. This CDR3 has 16 amino acids. Germline-derived CDR1 and CDR2 are SNHLY and FYNNEI. The CDR3 spells CASREWTGGSQETQYF. The CDR3 coding sequence is TGTGCCAGCAGAGAGTGGACAGGGGGCTCACAAGAGACCCAGTACTTC. Full variable domain (outside the CDR3, taken from reference TRBV2 and TRBJ2-5): EPEVTQTPSHQVTQMGQEVILRCVPISNHLYFYWYRQILGQKVEFLVSFYNNEISEKSEIFDDQFSVERPDGSNFTLKIRSTKLEDSAMYFCASREWTGGSQETQYFGPGTRLLVL.

Comments on this clone: The sample has other DNA sequences that encode this CDR3 too. This chain joins TRBV5-1 and TRBJ1-5; unclear D gene. The CDR3 has 13 residues. Germline CDR1 is SGHRS and CDR2 is YFSETQ. Trimming stripped 0 bases from V and 4 bases from J, with 5 bases between. The chain's CDR3 is CASSLDGNQPQHF. The DNA for the CDR3 is TGCGCCAGCAGCTTGGACGGAAATCAGCCCCAGCATTTT. Drawing the rest from reference TRBV5-1 and TRBJ1-5, the complete variable domain is KAGVTQTPRYLIKTRGQQVTLSCSPISGHRSVSWYQQTPGQGLQFLFEYFSETQRNKGNFPGRFSGRQFSNSRSEMNVSTLELGDSALYLCASSLDGNQPQHFGDGTRLSIL.

This chain connects TRBV4-1 to TRBJ2-2, with D tentatively TRBD1 or TRBD2 (5 bases each). Trimming pared 4 bases from V and 4 bases from J, leaving 19 bases between. CDR3 length: 17 amino acids. Germline CDR1 MGHRA, CDR2 YSYEKL. CDR3 in amino acids: CASSRAGRDAGTGELFF. The CDR3 bases are TGCGCCAGCAGCCGGGCCGGCAGGGACGCGGGCACCGGGGAGCTGTTTTTT.

The chain uses TRBV6-1 and TRBJ2-7; D assignment may be TRBD1 or TRBD2 (6 bases each). Germline-derived CDR1 and CDR2 are MNHNS and SASEGT. The CDR3 extends over 14 amino acids. V lost 5 bases and J lost 5, with 16 bases in between. The CDR3 loop is CASSSQGRTNEQYF. CDR3 DNA: TGTGCCAGCAGTTCCCAGGGGAGGACCAACGAGCAGTACTTC.

This chain connects TRBV7-8 to TRBJ2-7; D may be TRBD1 (6 bases). The germline gives CDR1 SGHVS, CDR2 FQNEAQ. Between the trimmed V and J ends, which lost 0 bases and 0 bases, there was a span of 18 bases. This CDR3 is built from 18 residues. The DNA for the CDR3 is TGTGCCAGCAGCTTAGCAACCGGAGACAGGTTCTTCTCCTACGAGCAGTACTTC. This translates into CASSLATGDRFFSYEQYF.

A single count supports this clone. J is TRBJ1-1 and V is TRBV2; D perhaps matches TRBD1 (5 bases). The CDR3 has 14 amino acids. CDR1 SNHLY and CDR2 FYNNEI come from the germline V gene. The V end was cut by 4 bases, the J end by 4 bases, with 13 bases between. The CDR3, as DNA: TGTGCCAGCAGTGGTCGGGGGGTCTCCACTGAAGCTTTCTTT. Translated, it gives CASSGRGVSTEAFF.